The text below deals with one T cell receptor (beta chain). This specimen includes other DNA sequences encoding the same CDR3. The data were taken from a study of shared clonotypes between healthy human individuals. Measured with immunoSEQ multiplex PCR; TCRdb has only the in-frame clones, and not every one. This sample has millions of clones; over 85% occur once, and the top ten carry roughly 0.13%. CDR1 SGHTA and CDR2 FQGNSA come from the germline V gene. The CDR3 consists of 13 residues. V was shortened by 3 bases and J by 2 bases, with 4 bases between the two germline ends. This sequence originates from a man aged 18 to 30 in good health. Input material: naive CD4+ T cells sorted from blood. Subset specified: CD45RA+ positively selected. The chain combines TRBV7-2 with TRBJ2-2; D call uncertain. The CDR3, as DNA: TGTGCCAGCAGCTTTGCAAACACCGGGGAGCTGTTTTTT. Its translation: CASSFANTGELFF.